The 20 T cell receptor beta chains listed next were all sequenced from one sample in a study of shared clonotypes between healthy human individuals. The data were produced by immunoSEQ multiplex PCR, yet TCRdb's version contains in-frame clones alone and is incomplete. Among 400,000 to 600,000 clones, about 85% were seen once, and the ten largest hold approximately 13%. The sample comprised PBMCs. Source of these receptors: a woman aged 35 to 49 in good health. Some clones in this sample may be carry-over from other donors' samples.

There are a few counts of this clone. V gene TRBV5-1 combines with J gene TRBJ1-1; TRBD1 might be the D (5 bases). The V end was cut by 3 bases, the J end by 1 base, with 16 bases between. The germline CDR1 and CDR2 sequences are SGHRS and YFSETQ. There are 16 residues in the CDR3. The CDR3: CASSWGDHRENTEAFF. CDR3 coding DNA: TGCGCCAGCAGCTGGGGGGACCACCGGGAGAACACTGAAGCTTTCTTT.

As for this clone: At the DNA level, this CDR3 is encoded by other sequences in the same sample as well. The V call is TRBV18, the J call TRBJ2-7, with D perhaps being TRBD1 or TRBD2 (5 bases each). The germline V gene has CDR1 KGHSH and CDR2 LQKENI. CDR3 length equals 14 residues. Trimming took off 2 bases at V and 3 bases at J, with 11 bases between the two ends. In DNA, the CDR3 is TGTGCCAGCTCACCAGGGGGTCCCAGCTACGAGCAGTACTTC. This sequence encodes CASSPGGPSYEQYF.

CDR3 sequence (DNA): TGTGCCAGCAGCTGGAGGGCGGACACCGGGGAGCTGTTTTTT. Its translation: CASSWRADTGELFF. The rearrangement uses TRBV6-4 and TRBJ2-2, with D perhaps matching TRBD2 (6 bases). Germline CDR1 reads MRHNA; CDR2 reads SNTAGT. The V end was cut by 6 bases, the J end by 3 bases, with 11 bases between. There are 14 residues in the CDR3.

V and J are TRBV19 and TRBJ2-3, with TRBD1 identical over 8 bases. The germline CDR1 and CDR2 sequences are LNHDA and SQIVND (reference sequence). CDR3 size: 13 residues. Losses at the gene ends were 6 bases for V and 8 bases for J; bases not matched to a gene: 7. CDR3 residues: CASRTPDRGTQYF. The CDR3, as DNA: TGTGCCAGTAGAACACCCGACAGGGGTACGCAGTATTTT.

V usage is TRBV4-2 and J usage is TRBJ2-1, with D perhaps assigned TRBD1 or TRBD2 (6 bases each). The CDR3 runs to 12 residues. CDR1 and CDR2 from the germline V gene are LGHNA and YNFKEQ. The ends were cut back, 1 base at V and 12 bases at J, with 10 bases in the middle. CDR3 in DNA: TGTGCCAGCAGCCAAGGACGGGGGCGGCAGTTCTTC. It yields the protein CASSQGRGRQFF.

V is TRBV28 and J is TRBJ2-5, with 7 nucleotides matching TRBD1. V lost 3 bases, J lost 2 bases, and 9 bases stayed unmatched. The CDR3 runs to 16 residues. Germline V gives CDR1 MDHEN, CDR2 SYDVKM. In DNA form, the CDR3 reads TGTGCCAGCAGTTTGGTGGGACAGATTAAACAAGAGACCCAGTACTTC. Translation: CASSLVGQIKQETQYF.

The V gene is TRBV30, the J gene TRBJ1-6; D is perhaps TRBD1 (6 bases). Deletions cut 4 bases from V and 7 bases from J, with 14 bases between. CDR1 is GTSNPN, CDR2 SVGIG, per germline (reference sequence). The CDR3 extends over 14 amino acids. This CDR3 reads CAWNSWQGNSPLHF. The DNA of the CDR3 is TGTGCCTGGAATTCTTGGCAGGGGAATTCACCCCTCCACTTT. The whole variable domain, filled in from reference TRBV30 and TRBJ1-6, reads SQTIHQWPATLVQPVGSPLSLECTVEGTSNPNLYWYRQAAGRGLQLLFYSVGIGQISSEVPQNLSASRPQDRQFILSSKKLLLSDSGFYLCAWNSWQGNSPLHFGNGTRLTVT.

This chain connects TRBV19 to TRBJ1-3; no definite D call. CDR1 LNHDA and CDR2 SQIVND come from the germline V gene (reference sequence). The length of the CDR3 is 13 residues. Trimming shortened V by 5 bases and J by 0 bases, and 5 bases separated the two germline ends. CDR3 coding DNA: TGTGCCAGTAGTCCGATCTCTGGAAACACCATATATTTT. Translating gives CASSPISGNTIYF.

The chain has TRBV18 and TRBJ1-2; D uncertain. The CDR3 is 15 amino acids. In germline, CDR1 is KGHSH, CDR2 LQKENI. The V gene lost 1 base and the J gene lost 4 bases, with 13 bases spanning the gap. The CDR3 DNA is TGTGCCAGCTCACCACTTCGTCCTGGGAGCTATGGCTACACCTTC. Translation: CASSPLRPGSYGYTF. Full variable domain (remainder filled in from reference TRBV18 and TRBJ1-2): NAGVMQNPRHLVRRRGQEARLRCSPMKGHSHVYWYRQLPEEGLKFMVYLQKENIIDESGMPKERFSAEFPKEGPSILRIQQVVRGDSAAYFCASSPLRPGSYGYTFGSGTRLTVV.

The V gene is TRBV5-1, the J gene TRBJ2-5; TRBD1 aligns across 7 bases. Germline-derived CDR1 and CDR2 are SGHRS and YFSETQ. V shed 7 bases, J shed 2 bases, and the junction held 5 bases outside the gene matches. This CDR3 comprises 13 residues. The CDR3 spells CASGGQTQETQYF. In DNA, the CDR3 is TGCGCCAGCGGGGGACAGACGCAAGAGACCCAGTACTTC.

The chain combines TRBV19 with TRBJ1-2; D gene unclear. V lost 2 bases and J lost 2, with 12 bases in between. CDR1 and CDR2 (germline): LNHDA, SQIVND (reference sequence). The CDR3 runs 15 residues. In nucleotides, the CDR3 is TGTGCCAGTAGTATACCGGGCAGACCGAACTATGGCTACACCTTC. Its protein is CASSIPGRPNYGYTF.

The DNA for the CDR3 is TGTGCCAGCAGCGTCGACAGTCCAGATACGCAGTATTTT. Translating it yields CASSVDSPDTQYF. The rearrangement joins TRBV7-6 to TRBJ2-3; tentative D call: TRBD1 (5 bases). Trimming removed 5 bases at V and 4 bases at J, with 10 bases between. This CDR3 has 13 amino acids. Germline CDR1 is SGHVS and CDR2 is FNYEAQ.

The V gene is TRBV29-1, the J gene TRBJ2-7, with TRBD1 matching 10 bases. The CDR3 runs 13 residues. Germline V gene data show CDR1 as SQVTM and CDR2 as ANQGSEA. V lost 7 bases, J lost 4 bases, and 7 bases stayed unmatched. DNA of the CDR3: TGCAGCGCCAGCCGGGACAGGGGTTACGAGCAGTACTTC. Translation gives CSASRDRGYEQYF.

This chain joins TRBV10-3 and TRBJ2-3; D remains ambiguous. CDR3 size: 14 residues. V lost 6 bases and J 2 bases, leaving 12 bases between the germline ends. Germline V gene sequence: CDR1 ENHRY, CDR2 SYGVKD. Written as DNA, the CDR3 is TGTGCCATCAGCCGTTCAGATTACACAGATACGCAGTATTTT. The encoded protein is CAISRSDYTDTQYF.

The chain links TRBV30 to TRBJ1-5; 7 nucleotides line up with TRBD1. CDR3 length: 16 residues. Losses at the gene ends were 2 bases for V and 3 bases for J; bases not matched to a gene: 10. The germline V gene encodes CDR1 GTSNPN and CDR2 SVGIG (reference sequence). The CDR3 DNA reads TGTGCCTGGAGTTTCCAGGGGGACATACCCAATCAGCCCCAGCATTTT. Its translation is CAWSFQGDIPNQPQHF.

In its sample, this clone was seen a few times. The gene calls are TRBV9 and TRBJ2-3; 8 bases map to TRBD2. Germline V gene lookup returns CDR1 SGDLS and CDR2 YYNGEE. V gave up 6 bases and J gave up 3 bases; unmatched junction bases: 9. The CDR3 is 15 amino acids. Here the CDR3 reads CASTYGGERTDTQYF. CDR3 nucleotide sequence: TGTGCCAGCACCTACGGGGGGGAGCGGACAGATACGCAGTATTTT. The full variable domain, rest sourced from reference TRBV9 and TRBJ2-3, is DSGVTQTPKHLITATGQRVTLRCSPRSGDLSVYWYQQSLDQGLQFLIQYYNGEERAKGNILERFSAQQFPDLHSELNLSSLELGDSALYFCASTYGGERTDTQYFGPGTRLTVL.

Remarks on this clone: The sample holds other DNA sequences that translate to the same CDR3. The J gene is TRBJ2-1, the V gene TRBV5-1; no reliable D call. CDR1 and CDR2 (germline): SGHRS, YFSETQ. V was pared by 0 bases and J by 8 bases, with 6 bases between. The CDR3 is 12 amino acids. This chain's CDR3 is CASSLEGYEQFF. The CDR3 nucleotides are TGCGCCAGCAGCTTGGAAGGTTATGAGCAGTTCTTC.

In regard to this clone: Other DNA sequences in this sample translate to the same CDR3. The chain carries TRBV5-1 and TRBJ2-5; D assignment may be TRBD1 or TRBD2 (6 bases each). The CDR3 is made up of 14 amino acids. Looked up from germline, CDR1 is SGHRS and CDR2 is YFSETQ. V lost 4 bases and J lost 4, with 14 bases in between. This CDR3 reads CASSMTGGRETQYF. CDR3 nucleotides: TGCGCCAGCAGCATGACAGGAGGGAGAGAGACCCAGTACTTC.

The chain is built from TRBV7-9 and TRBJ2-5; weak D call: TRBD2 (6 bases). Trimming stripped 1 base from V and 11 bases from J, with 20 bases between. This CDR3 is built from 15 residues. Germline V gives CDR1 SEHNR, CDR2 FQNEAQ (reference sequence). This CDR3 reads CASSLGGDGNDAQYF. DNA of the CDR3: TGTGCCAGCAGCTTAGGGGGGGACGGTAATGACGCGCAGTACTTC.

This CDR3 is CASSLGTLDEQYF. CDR3 DNA sequence: TGTGCCAGCAGCTTAGGGACCCTAGACGAGCAGTACTTC. V and J are TRBV7-9 and TRBJ2-7; no firm D call. The germline V gene has CDR1 SEHNR and CDR2 FQNEAQ (reference sequence). V lost 1 base and J 5 bases, leaving 9 bases between the germline ends. The CDR3 is made up of 13 amino acids.